This T cell receptor (beta chain) originates from a study of blood T cell repertoires in COVID-19. The CDR3 covers 13 residues. V dropped 6 bases and J dropped 8 bases, with 13 bases sitting between them. Per germline, CDR1 SNHLY and CDR2 FYNNEI. The method was immunoSEQ multiplex PCR; TCRdb's version includes in-frame clones alone and lacks a portion of them. The sample carries fewer than 90,000 clones, about 86% recorded once. This chain links TRBV2 with TRBJ1-4; D remains unclear. The clonotype comes from an elderly man in a cohort sampled during active COVID-19. The sequenced material came from peripheral blood. The CDR3: CASRITRREKLFF. Here the CDR3 DNA reads TGTGCCAGCAGAATCACACGGCGGGAAAAACTGTTTTTT.